The 2 T cell receptor beta chains listed next were all sequenced from one sample in a study of T cells in Graves' hyperthyroidism and ophthalmopathy. Amplification of TCR beta CDR3 regions used RNA as the template. A set of HTBI primers served as the primers for a first-round RT-PCR of the TCR CDR3. Each CDR3 protein is one row after TCRdb ran MiXCR on the multiplex PCR reads. The repertoire consists of about 210,000 distinct CDR3 sequences, with about a sixth occurring once and the leading ten covering approximately 50%. Sequenced: blood. The source is a middle-aged man with Graves' hyperthyroidism.

This clonotype turned up a few times. The chain couples TRBV7-2 to TRBJ2-5, with D unresolved. V dropped 3 bases and J dropped 5 bases, with 13 bases sitting between them. CDR1 is SGHTA and CDR2 is FQGNSA in the germline V gene. This CDR3 has 14 residues. In DNA form, the CDR3 reads TGTGCCAGCAGCTTTCAGGCCCTTGGGGAGACCCAGTACTTC. This codes for CASSFQALGETQYF.

The table lists this clonotype with many counts. V gene TRBV29-1 combines with J gene TRBJ2-2; 10 nucleotides match TRBD2. The CDR3 contains 17 residues. The V and J ends lost 1 base and 3 bases, in that order; junction bases with no gene match: 8. The V gene's germline CDR1 is SQVTM and CDR2 ANQGSEA. The CDR3 here is CSVEGIAGGVDTGELFF. Written as DNA, the CDR3 is TGCAGCGTTGAAGGCATAGCGGGAGGTGTGGACACCGGGGAGCTGTTTTTT.